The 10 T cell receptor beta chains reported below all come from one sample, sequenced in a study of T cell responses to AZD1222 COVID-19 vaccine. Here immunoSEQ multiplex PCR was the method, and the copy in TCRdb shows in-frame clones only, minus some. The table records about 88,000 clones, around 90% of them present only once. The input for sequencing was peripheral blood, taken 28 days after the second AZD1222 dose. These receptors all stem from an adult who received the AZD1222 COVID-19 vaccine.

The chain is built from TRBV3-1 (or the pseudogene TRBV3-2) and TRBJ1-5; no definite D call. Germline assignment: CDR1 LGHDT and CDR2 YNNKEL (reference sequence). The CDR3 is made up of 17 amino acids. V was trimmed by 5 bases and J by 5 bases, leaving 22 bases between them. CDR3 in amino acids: CASSGPSPILHHQPQHF. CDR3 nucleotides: TGTGCCAGCAGCGGCCCCAGTCCCATTTTGCATCATCAGCCCCAGCATTTT.

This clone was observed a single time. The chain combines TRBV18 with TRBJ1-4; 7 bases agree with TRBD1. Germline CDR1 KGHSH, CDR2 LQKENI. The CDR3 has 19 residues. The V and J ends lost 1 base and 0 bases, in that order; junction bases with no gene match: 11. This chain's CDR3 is CASSPLRQGPTSTNEKLFF. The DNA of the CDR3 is TGTGCCAGCTCACCACTACGACAGGGTCCTACTTCAACTAATGAAAAACTGTTTTTT.

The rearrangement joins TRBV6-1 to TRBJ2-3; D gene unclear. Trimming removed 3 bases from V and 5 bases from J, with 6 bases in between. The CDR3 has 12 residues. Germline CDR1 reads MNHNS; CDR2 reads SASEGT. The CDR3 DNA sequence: TGTGCCAGCAGTGACATTAGAGATACGCAGTATTTT. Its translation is CASSDIRDTQYF.

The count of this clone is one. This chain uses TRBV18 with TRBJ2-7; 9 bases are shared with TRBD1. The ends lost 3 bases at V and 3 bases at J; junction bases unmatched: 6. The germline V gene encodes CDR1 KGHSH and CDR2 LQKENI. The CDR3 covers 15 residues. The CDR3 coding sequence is TGTGCCAGCTCACCGACAGGGGGAATCTACTACGAGCAGTACTTC. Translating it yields CASSPTGGIYYEQYF.

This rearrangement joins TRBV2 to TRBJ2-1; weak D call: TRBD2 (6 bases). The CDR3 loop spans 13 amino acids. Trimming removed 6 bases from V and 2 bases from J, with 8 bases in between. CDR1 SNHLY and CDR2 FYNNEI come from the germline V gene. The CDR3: CASSGGPYNEQFF. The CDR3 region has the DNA TGTGCCAGCAGCGGGGGACCCTACAATGAGCAGTTCTTC.

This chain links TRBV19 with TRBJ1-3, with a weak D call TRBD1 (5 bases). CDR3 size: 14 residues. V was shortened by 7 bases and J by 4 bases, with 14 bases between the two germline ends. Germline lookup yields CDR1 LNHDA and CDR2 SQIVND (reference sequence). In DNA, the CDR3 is TGTGCCAGTAAATGGGGAGGGGACGGAAACACCATATATTTT. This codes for CASKWGGDGNTIYF.

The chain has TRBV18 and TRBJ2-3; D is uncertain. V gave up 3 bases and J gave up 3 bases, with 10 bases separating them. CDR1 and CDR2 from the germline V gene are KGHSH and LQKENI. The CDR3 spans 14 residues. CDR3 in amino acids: CASSPPSATDTQYF. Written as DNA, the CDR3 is TGTGCCAGCTCACCCCCATCCGCTACAGATACGCAGTATTTT.

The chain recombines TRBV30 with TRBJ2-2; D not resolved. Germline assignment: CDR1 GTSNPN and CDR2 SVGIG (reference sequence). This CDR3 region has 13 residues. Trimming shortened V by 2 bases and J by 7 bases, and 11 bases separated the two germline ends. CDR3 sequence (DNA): TGTGCCTGGAGTCTCAGACCGGGCGGGGAGCTGTTTTTT. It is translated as CAWSLRPGGELFF.

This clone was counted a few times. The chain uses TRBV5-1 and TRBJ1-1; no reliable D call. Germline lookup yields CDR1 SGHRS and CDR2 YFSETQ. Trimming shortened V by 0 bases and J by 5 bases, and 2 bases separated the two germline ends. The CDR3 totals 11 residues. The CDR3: CASSLGTEAFF. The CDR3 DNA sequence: TGCGCCAGCAGCTTGGGTACTGAAGCTTTCTTT.

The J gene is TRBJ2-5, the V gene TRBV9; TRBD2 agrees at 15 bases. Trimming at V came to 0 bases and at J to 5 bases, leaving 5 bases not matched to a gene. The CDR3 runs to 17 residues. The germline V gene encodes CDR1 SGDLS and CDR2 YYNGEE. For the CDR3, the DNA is TGTGCCAGCAGCGTAGGGACTAGCGGGGGGGTAGAGGAGACCCAGTACTTC. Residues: CASSVGTSGGVEETQYF.